Shown below are 20 T cell receptor beta chains from a single sample sequenced in a study of cytomegalovirus exposure and HLA in healthy donors. Use of 60 Vbeta and 13 Jbeta primers characterized the PCR. Measured with immunoSEQ multiplex PCR; TCRdb has only the in-frame clones, and not every one. The profile shows some 150,000 clones, over 75% of them singletons. Source material: PBMCs. All receptors derive from a woman aged 40 to 55 in good health and CMV-seropositive.

The sample holds a few counts of this clone. The same CDR3 can be traced to other DNA sequences in this sample. The chain combines TRBV19 with TRBJ1-5; TRBD1 aligns across 10 bases. The CDR3 is made up of 17 amino acids. Losses at the gene ends were 6 bases for V and 7 bases for J; bases not matched to a gene: 15. CDR1 LNHDA and CDR2 SQIVND come from the germline V gene (reference sequence). Here the CDR3 DNA reads TGTGCCAGTAGCCGAAACGACGGGACAGGGGTACGCCAGCCCCAGCATTTT. Translating gives CASSRNDGTGVRQPQHF.

This clone was recorded only once. This chain joins TRBV11-3 and TRBJ2-1; perhaps TRBD2 as D (6 bases). V lost 5 bases and J lost 5, with 16 bases in between. The CDR3 runs 15 residues. Germline V CDR1 and CDR2: SGHNT, YENEEA. The CDR3 sequence: CASSQGGGLNNEQFF. CDR3 sequence (DNA): TGTGCCAGCAGCCAGGGTGGAGGGCTCAACAATGAGCAGTTCTTC.

The V and J genes are TRBV6-6 and TRBJ1-4, with D unresolved. From germline, CDR1 is MNHNY and CDR2 SVGAGI (reference sequence). The V end lost 3 bases, the J end lost 5 bases, and 16 bases lay between the germline ends. This CDR3 has 16 amino acids. The DNA of the CDR3 is TGTGCCAGCAGTTATCCTTCAGGAACTGGCAATGAAAAACTGTTTTTT. Protein product: CASSYPSGTGNEKLFF.

V gene TRBV27 combines with J gene TRBJ1-2, with D possibly being TRBD1 (6 bases). Germline V gives CDR1 MNHEY, CDR2 SMNVEV (reference sequence). This CDR3 comprises 15 residues. V lost 0 bases and J lost 3, with 11 bases in between. The CDR3 DNA is TGTGCCAGCAGTTTATCCGCAGGGGTCGACTATGGCTACACCTTC. It translates to CASSLSAGVDYGYTF.

The J gene is TRBJ1-1, the V gene TRBV11-2, with a weak D call TRBD1 (5 bases). The CDR3 is 14 residues long. The germline V and J ends were trimmed by 7 bases and 1 base, with 13 bases remaining between them. Per the germline V gene, CDR1 is SGHAT and CDR2 is FQNNGV. CDR3 DNA sequence: TGTGCCAGCAAGGAACAGGATCAGAACACTGAAGCTTTCTTT. It yields the protein CASKEQDQNTEAFF. Full variable domain (remainder filled in from reference TRBV11-2 and TRBJ1-1): EAGVAQSPRYKIIEKRQSVAFWCNPISGHATLYWYQQILGQGPKLLIQFQNNGVVDDSQLPKDRFSAERLKGVDSTLKIQPAKLEDSAVYLCASKEQDQNTEAFFGQGTRLTVV.

The chain carries TRBV6-5 and TRBJ2-1; possibly TRBD2 for D (6 bases). V was shortened by 5 bases and J by 4 bases, with 12 bases between the two germline ends. Germline V gene data show CDR1 as MNHEY and CDR2 as SVGAGI. This CDR3 spans 14 amino acids. This CDR3 reads CASSPRDSYNEQFF. The CDR3 region has the DNA TGTGCCAGCAGTCCCCGGGACTCGTACAATGAGCAGTTCTTC.

The chain carries TRBV25-1 and TRBJ1-3; 7 bases line up with TRBD1. This CDR3 contains 14 residues. CDR1 is MGHDK, CDR2 SYGVNS, per germline. Germline trimming cut 5 bases from V and 5 bases from J; bases unmatched to any gene: 6. CDR3: CASSPTGARNTIYF. CDR3 DNA sequence: TGTGCCAGCAGTCCCACAGGGGCGAGAAACACCATATATTTT.

The V and J genes are TRBV18 and TRBJ1-1; the D is unclear. Germline V lookup: CDR1 KGHSH, CDR2 LQKENI. CDR3 length equals 16 residues. The V end was cut by 5 bases, the J end by 1 base, with 17 bases between. CDR3 DNA: TGTGCCAGCTCAAAGAATAACAGATTATCGAACACTGAAGCTTTCTTT. Translated: CASSKNNRLSNTEAFF.

This clone was seen just once. V and J are TRBV18 and TRBJ1-1, with D tentatively TRBD1 (5 bases). Trimming took 3 bases from V and 1 from J, leaving 12 bases between them. This CDR3 region has 15 residues. Germline values: CDR1 KGHSH, CDR2 LQKENI. CDR3 loop: CASSPIRGKNTEAFF. DNA for the CDR3: TGTGCCAGCTCACCGATTCGGGGGAAGAACACTGAAGCTTTCTTT.

V is TRBV7-9 and J is TRBJ1-1; D not certain. Germline CDR1 SEHNR, CDR2 FQNEAQ (reference sequence). CDR3 length: 12 residues. Trimming took 10 bases from V and 3 from J, leaving 12 bases between them. The CDR3 spells CATSESDTEAFF. CDR3 nucleotide sequence: TGTGCCACGTCCGAGTCTGACACTGAAGCTTTCTTT.

This clone was recorded only once. In nucleotides, the CDR3 is TGTGCCAGCAGCCCCCGGACTAGCGGCTCCTACGAGCAGTACTTC. It encodes CASSPRTSGSYEQYF. V is TRBV11-2 and J is TRBJ2-7, with 10 nucleotides matching TRBD2. CDR3 length equals 15 residues. The V gene's germline CDR1 is SGHAT and CDR2 FQNNGV. V trimming: 5 bases; J trimming: 0 bases; junction bases outside the gene matches: 4.

This chain uses TRBV5-1 with TRBJ1-1; possible D gene TRBD1, 5 bases. V lost 3 bases, J lost 0 bases, and 15 bases lay in between. Germline CDR1 reads SGHRS; CDR2 reads YFSETQ. The CDR3 is made up of 16 amino acids. As DNA, the CDR3 is TGCGCCAGCAGCTGGGACTCGGGGGTCATGAACACTGAAGCTTTCTTT. Translation gives CASSWDSGVMNTEAFF.

The V and J genes are TRBV30 and TRBJ2-7, with TRBD1 matching over 9 bases. The CDR3 totals 14 residues. Germline CDR1 GTSNPN, CDR2 SVGIG (reference sequence). Trimming at V came to 3 bases and at J to 2 bases, leaving 5 bases not matched to a gene. CDR3 protein: CAWSWDRDPYEQYF. In DNA form, the CDR3 reads TGTGCCTGGAGCTGGGACAGGGATCCCTACGAGCAGTACTTC.

In its sample, this clone was seen a few times. V gene TRBV29-1 combines with J gene TRBJ2-5, with a possible D match to TRBD1 (5 bases). The V end lost 4 bases, the J end lost 4 bases, and 7 bases lay between the germline ends. Germline assignment: CDR1 SQVTM and CDR2 ANQGSEA. This CDR3 is built from 11 residues. This chain's CDR3 is CSVGQRETQYF. CDR3 nucleotides: TGCAGCGTTGGACAGAGAGAGACCCAGTACTTC.

The CDR3 protein is CASSLTPRVATEAFF. CDR3 DNA: TGTGCCAGCAGCTTAACCCCCAGGGTTGCCACTGAAGCTTTCTTT. V usage is TRBV7-3 and J usage is TRBJ1-1, with D perhaps matching TRBD1 (5 bases). The CDR3 is made up of 15 amino acids. Germline CDR1 SGHTA, CDR2 FQGTGA. Trimming pared 0 bases from V and 4 bases from J, leaving 12 bases between.

The chain combines TRBV27 with TRBJ1-1; the match to TRBD1 covers 7 bases. V was clipped by 8 bases and J by 6 bases; unmatched bases: 12. Germline-derived CDR1 and CDR2 are MNHEY and SMNVEV (reference sequence). This CDR3 is 14 amino acids long. CDR3 amino acids: CASYVLGGYSEAFF. The CDR3 DNA reads TGTGCCAGCTATGTTCTAGGGGGCTACTCTGAAGCTTTCTTT.

The rearrangement uses TRBV7-8 and TRBJ2-3; D possibly corresponds to TRBD2 (6 bases). Trimming removed 1 base from V and 8 bases from J, with 13 bases in between. The CDR3 is made up of 14 amino acids. Germline assignment: CDR1 SGHVS and CDR2 FQNEAQ. For the CDR3, the DNA is TGTGCCAGCAGCTTAGATGCGGGAACTGGTACGCAGTATTTT. Residues: CASSLDAGTGTQYF. The full variable domain, its missing parts supplied by reference TRBV7-8 and TRBJ2-3, is GAGVSQSPRYKVAKRGQDVALRCDPISGHVSLFWYQQALGQGPEFLTYFQNEAQLDKSGLPSDRFFAERPEGSVSTLKIQRTQQEDSAVYLCASSLDAGTGTQYFGPGTRLTVL.

The rearrangement uses TRBV19 and TRBJ1-1; TRBD1 aligns across 9 bases. With V trimmed by 5 bases and J by 6 bases, 7 bases remained unmatched. CDR1 LNHDA and CDR2 SQIVND come from the germline V gene (reference sequence). The CDR3 runs to 14 residues. DNA of the CDR3: TGTGCCAGTAGTTCAGGGACAGGGCGCGCTGAAGCTTTCTTT. It encodes CASSSGTGRAEAFF.

This clone was observed at least ten times. The CDR3 spells CSIGGPRNTEAFF. CDR3 nucleotide sequence: TGCAGCATTGGGGGGCCGAGGAACACTGAAGCTTTCTTT. The V and J genes are TRBV29-1 and TRBJ1-1, with D perhaps TRBD1 (6 bases). The CDR3 runs to 13 residues. From germline, CDR1 is SQVTM and CDR2 ANQGSEA. The V end was cut by 8 bases, the J end by 1 base, with 14 bases between.

CDR3 region: CASSDRRENGETQYF. The CDR3, as DNA: TGCGCCAGCAGTGACCGACGGGAGAACGGGGAGACCCAGTACTTC. The J gene is TRBJ2-5, the V gene TRBV10-1; perhaps TRBD2 as D (6 bases). V was cut by 3 bases and J by 5 bases, with 16 bases left in between. The CDR3 totals 15 residues. Per germline, CDR1 WNHNN and CDR2 SYGVQD (reference sequence).